The 9 T cell receptor beta chains reported below all come from one sample, sequenced in a study of shared T cell receptors in the human thymus. The assay was immunoSEQ multiplex PCR, and TCRdb's table has in-frame clones only and misses some. The table records some 640,000 clones, more than 75% of them present only once. These same records also appear under a second study, on human thymus T cells.

Sample: thymocytes. The source of these receptors is a boy younger than two with a congenital heart defect.

V gene TRBV27 combines with J gene TRBJ2-7, with 7 bases matching TRBD1. Germline-derived CDR1 and CDR2 are MNHEY and SMNVEV (reference sequence). The CDR3 consists of 15 residues. The V and J ends lost 5 bases and 4 bases, in that order; junction bases with no gene match: 11. CDR3 residues: CASSPNRGEFYEQYF. The DNA of the CDR3 is TGTGCCAGCAGTCCAAACAGGGGTGAGTTTTACGAGCAGTACTTC.

This clone occurred a few times. This chain connects TRBV11-2 to TRBJ1-1; no reliable D call. CDR1 is SGHAT, CDR2 FQNNGV, per germline. The CDR3 extends over 15 amino acids. Trimming removed 2 bases at V and 3 bases at J, with 13 bases between. In DNA form, the CDR3 reads TGTGCCAGCAGCTTAAGCCAATTGGAGGACACTGAAGCTTTCTTT. It encodes CASSLSQLEDTEAFF.

The V gene is TRBV10-3, the J gene TRBJ2-1; no firm D call. With 7 bases removed from V and 9 bases from J, the gap between germline ends came to 19 bases. The CDR3 sequence is 14 residues long. Germline assignment: CDR1 ENHRY and CDR2 SYGVKD. DNA of the CDR3: TGTGCCATCATGAGGAAGCCTACAACTGGTGAGCAGTTCTTC. Protein: CAIMRKPTTGEQFF.

The chain couples TRBV2 to TRBJ1-5, with 9 bases identical to TRBD1. The CDR3 is 17 residues long. CDR1 SNHLY and CDR2 FYNNEI come from the germline V gene. J lost 0 bases, V lost 4 bases, and 7 bases had no gene match. CDR3 region: CASSVGTGKYSNQPQHF. The CDR3 DNA sequence: TGTGCCAGCAGTGTCGGGACAGGGAAGTATAGCAATCAGCCCCAGCATTTT.

CDR3 amino acids: CAISSGTTYEQYF. Written as DNA, the CDR3 is TGTGCCATCAGCAGCGGAACTACCTACGAGCAGTACTTC. The chain links TRBV10-3 to TRBJ2-7; D perhaps matches TRBD2 (5 bases). Per the germline V gene, CDR1 is ENHRY and CDR2 is SYGVKD. The CDR3 spans 13 residues. V lost 6 bases and J lost 2, with 11 bases in between.

The chain recombines TRBV5-6 with TRBJ2-4; a weak D match, TRBD2 (7 bases). Trimming pared 4 bases from V and 6 bases from J, leaving 17 bases between. The germline V gene encodes CDR1 SGHDT and CDR2 YYEEEE. This CDR3 spans 15 amino acids. CDR3 protein: CASSNELGGRNIQYF. The CDR3 coding sequence is TGTGCCAGCAGCAATGAACTCGGGGGGCGAAACATTCAGTACTTC.

The chain couples TRBV4-1 to TRBJ1-2; D is perhaps TRBD1 (5 bases). CDR1 is MGHRA and CDR2 is YSYEKL in the germline V gene. The ends were cut back, 2 bases at V and 8 bases at J, with 21 bases in the middle. The CDR3 covers 16 residues. CDR3 in DNA: TGCGCCAGCAGCCAAAACGGTGCTGCGGGGCCAGAGGGCTACACCTTC. Translated, it gives CASSQNGAAGPEGYTF.

The gene calls are TRBV14 and TRBJ2-2; TRBD1 matches 8 bases. This CDR3 has 17 residues. The V and J ends lost 4 bases and 1 base, in that order; junction bases with no gene match: 8. Germline lookup yields CDR1 SGHDN and CDR2 FVKESK. CDR3 amino acids: CASSLWTGPMNTGELFF. In DNA form, the CDR3 reads TGTGCCAGCAGCCTTTGGACAGGGCCTATGAACACCGGGGAGCTGTTTTTT.

This clone was observed a single time. This rearrangement joins TRBV5-6 to TRBJ2-2, with D uncertain. The CDR3 is made up of 14 amino acids. V was clipped by 3 bases and J by 4 bases, with 10 bases between them. Germline values: CDR1 SGHDT, CDR2 YYEEEE. CDR3: CASSYRLITGELFF. CDR3 DNA: TGTGCCAGCAGCTATCGACTGATCACCGGGGAGCTGTTTTTT. Together with reference TRBV5-6 and TRBJ2-2, the CDR3 gives the full variable domain: DAGVTQSPTHLIKTRGQQVTLRCSPKSGHDTVSWYQQALGQGPQFIFQYYEEEERQRGNFPDRFSGHQFPNYSSELNVNALLLGDSALYLCASSYRLITGELFFGEGSRLTVL.